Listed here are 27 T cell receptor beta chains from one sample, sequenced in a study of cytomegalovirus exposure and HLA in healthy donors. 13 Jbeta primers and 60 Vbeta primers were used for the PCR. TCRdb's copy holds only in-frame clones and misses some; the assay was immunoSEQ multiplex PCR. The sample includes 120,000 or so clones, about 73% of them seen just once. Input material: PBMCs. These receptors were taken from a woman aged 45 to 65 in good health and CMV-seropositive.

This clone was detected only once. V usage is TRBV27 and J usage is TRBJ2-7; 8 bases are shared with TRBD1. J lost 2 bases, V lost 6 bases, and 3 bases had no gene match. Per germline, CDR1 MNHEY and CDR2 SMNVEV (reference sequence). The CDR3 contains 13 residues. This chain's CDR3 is CASSRDRTYEQYF. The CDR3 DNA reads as TGTGCCAGCAGCCGGGACAGGACCTACGAGCAGTACTTC.

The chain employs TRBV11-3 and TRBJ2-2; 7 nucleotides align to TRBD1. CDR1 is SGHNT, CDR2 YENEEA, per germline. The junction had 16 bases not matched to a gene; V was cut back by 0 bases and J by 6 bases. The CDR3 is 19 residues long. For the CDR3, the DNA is TGTGCCAGCAGCTTAGACTGGGCCCCCGACAGGACAGGCCCCGGGGAGCTGTTTTTT. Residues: CASSLDWAPDRTGPGELFF.

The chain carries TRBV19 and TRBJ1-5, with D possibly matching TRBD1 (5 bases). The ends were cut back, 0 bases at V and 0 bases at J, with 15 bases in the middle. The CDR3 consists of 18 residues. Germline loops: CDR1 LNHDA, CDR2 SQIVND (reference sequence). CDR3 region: CASSIEFAGLYSNQPQHF. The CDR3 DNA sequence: TGTGCCAGTAGTATAGAGTTTGCAGGGTTATATAGCAATCAGCCCCAGCATTTT. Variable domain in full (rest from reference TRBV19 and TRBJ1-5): DGGITQSPKYLFRKEGQNVTLSCEQNLNHDAMYWYRQDPGQGLRLIYYSQIVNDFQKGDIAEGYSVSREKKESFPLTVTSAQKNPTAFYLCASSIEFAGLYSNQPQHFGDGTRLSIL.

In DNA form, the CDR3 reads TGCAGCGTTGGGCCCAGGGTGGGCTCCTACGAGCAGTACTTC. Translating gives CSVGPRVGSYEQYF. The chain couples TRBV29-1 to TRBJ2-7; perhaps TRBD1 as D (5 bases). V was pared by 4 bases and J by 0 bases, with 13 bases between. The germline V gene encodes CDR1 SQVTM and CDR2 ANQGSEA. The length of the CDR3 is 14 residues.

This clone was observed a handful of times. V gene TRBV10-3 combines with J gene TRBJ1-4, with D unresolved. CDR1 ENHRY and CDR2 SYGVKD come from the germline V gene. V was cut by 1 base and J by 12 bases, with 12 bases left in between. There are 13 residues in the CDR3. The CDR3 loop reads CAISEFVASELFF. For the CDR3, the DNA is TGTGCCATCAGTGAGTTTGTAGCCTCCGAACTGTTTTTT.

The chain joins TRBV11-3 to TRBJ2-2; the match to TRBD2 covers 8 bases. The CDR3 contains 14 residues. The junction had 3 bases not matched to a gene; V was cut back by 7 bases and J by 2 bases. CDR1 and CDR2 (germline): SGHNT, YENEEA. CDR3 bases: TGTGCCAGCACTGGACTAGCAAACACCGGGGAGCTGTTTTTT. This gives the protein CASTGLANTGELFF.

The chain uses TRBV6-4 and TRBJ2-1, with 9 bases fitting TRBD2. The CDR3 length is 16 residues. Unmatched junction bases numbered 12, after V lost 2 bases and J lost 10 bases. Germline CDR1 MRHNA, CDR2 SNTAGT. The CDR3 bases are TGTGCCAGCAGTGACGAGGGCGGGGGGGCCATCGGGGAGCAGTTCTTC. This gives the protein CASSDEGGGAIGEQFF.

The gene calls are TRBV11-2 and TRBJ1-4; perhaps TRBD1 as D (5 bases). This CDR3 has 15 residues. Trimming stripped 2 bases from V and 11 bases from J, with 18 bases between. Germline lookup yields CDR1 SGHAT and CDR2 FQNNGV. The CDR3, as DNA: TGTGCCAGCAGCTTACGTACGTTAGTGGAGGGGAAACTGTTTTTT. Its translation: CASSLRTLVEGKLFF.

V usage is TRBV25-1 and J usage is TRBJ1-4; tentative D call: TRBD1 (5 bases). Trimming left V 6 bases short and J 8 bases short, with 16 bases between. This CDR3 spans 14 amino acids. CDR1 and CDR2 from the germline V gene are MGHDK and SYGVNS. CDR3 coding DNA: TGTGCCAGCAGGGGGCCGGCCCTGGAGGAAAAACTGTTTTTT. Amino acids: CASRGPALEEKLFF.

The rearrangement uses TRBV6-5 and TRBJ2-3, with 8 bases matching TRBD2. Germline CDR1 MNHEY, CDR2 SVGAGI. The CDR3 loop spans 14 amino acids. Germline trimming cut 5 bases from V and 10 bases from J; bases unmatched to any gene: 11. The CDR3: CASSRGGPADAQYF. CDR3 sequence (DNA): TGTGCCAGCAGTCGGGGGGGCCCGGCGGATGCGCAGTATTTT.

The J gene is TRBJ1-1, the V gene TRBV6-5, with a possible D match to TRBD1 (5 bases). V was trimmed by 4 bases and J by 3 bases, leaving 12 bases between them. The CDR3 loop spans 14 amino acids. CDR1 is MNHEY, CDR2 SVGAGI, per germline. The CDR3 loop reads CASSSRAGDTEAFF. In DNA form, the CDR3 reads TGTGCCAGCAGTTCCAGGGCGGGGGACACTGAAGCTTTCTTT.

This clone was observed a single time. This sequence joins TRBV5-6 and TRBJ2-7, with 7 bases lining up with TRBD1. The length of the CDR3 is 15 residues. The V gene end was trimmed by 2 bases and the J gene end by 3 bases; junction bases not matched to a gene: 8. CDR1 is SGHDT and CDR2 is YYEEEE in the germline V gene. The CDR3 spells CASSFIPRGSYEQYF. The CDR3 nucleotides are TGTGCCAGCAGCTTCATCCCCAGGGGGAGCTACGAGCAGTACTTC.

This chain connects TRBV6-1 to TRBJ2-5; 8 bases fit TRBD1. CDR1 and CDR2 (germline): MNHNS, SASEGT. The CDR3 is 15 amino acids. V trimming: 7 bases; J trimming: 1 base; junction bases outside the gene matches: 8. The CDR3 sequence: CASTTSQGAQETQYF. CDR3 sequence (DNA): TGTGCCAGCACCACCTCCCAGGGGGCCCAAGAGACCCAGTACTTC.

CDR3 nucleotide sequence: TGTGCCACCAGCGGTGCGGGGCAGGGCCAAGAGCCCCAGCATTTT. Translating it yields CATSGAGQGQEPQHF. The chain recombines TRBV15 with TRBJ1-5; TRBD1 might be the D (5 bases). Germline V gene sequence: CDR1 LNHNV, CDR2 YYDKDF (reference sequence). The CDR3 contains 15 residues. V lost 5 bases and J 8 bases, leaving 19 bases between the germline ends. The variable domain in full, with the rest retrieved from reference TRBV15 and TRBJ1-5, is DAMVIQNPRYQVTQFGKPVTLSCSQTLNHNVMYWYQQKSSQAPKLLFHYYDKDFNNEADTPDNFQSRRPNTSFCFLDIRSPGLGDTAMYLCATSGAGQGQEPQHFGDGTRLSIL.

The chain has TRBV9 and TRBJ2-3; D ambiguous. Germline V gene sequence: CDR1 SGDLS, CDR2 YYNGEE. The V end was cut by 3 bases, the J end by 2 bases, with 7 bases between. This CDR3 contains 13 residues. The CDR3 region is CASSGDSTDTQYF. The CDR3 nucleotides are TGTGCCAGCAGCGGAGACTCCACAGATACGCAGTATTTT. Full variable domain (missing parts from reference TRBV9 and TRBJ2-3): DSGVTQTPKHLITATGQRVTLRCSPRSGDLSVYWYQQSLDQGLQFLIQYYNGEERAKGNILERFSAQQFPDLHSELNLSSLELGDSALYFCASSGDSTDTQYFGPGTRLTVL.

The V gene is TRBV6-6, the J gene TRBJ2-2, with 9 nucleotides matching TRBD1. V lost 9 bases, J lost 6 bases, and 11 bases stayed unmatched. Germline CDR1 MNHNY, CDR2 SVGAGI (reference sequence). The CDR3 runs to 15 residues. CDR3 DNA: TGTGCCAGTAAATTGGACAGGGGAAACCCCGGGGAGCTGTTTTTT. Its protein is CASKLDRGNPGELFF.

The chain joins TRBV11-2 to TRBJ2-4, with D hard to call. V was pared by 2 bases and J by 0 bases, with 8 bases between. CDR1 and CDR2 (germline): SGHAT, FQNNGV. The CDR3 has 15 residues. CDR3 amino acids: CASSLKQLAKNIQYF. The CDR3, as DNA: TGTGCCAGCAGCTTAAAACAGTTAGCCAAAAACATTCAGTACTTC.

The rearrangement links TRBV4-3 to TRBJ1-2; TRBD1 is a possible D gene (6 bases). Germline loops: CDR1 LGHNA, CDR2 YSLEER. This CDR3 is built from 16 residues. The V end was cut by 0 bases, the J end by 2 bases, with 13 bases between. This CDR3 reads CASSQDIRQVNYGYTF. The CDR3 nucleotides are TGCGCCAGCAGCCAAGATATCCGACAGGTCAACTATGGCTACACCTTC.

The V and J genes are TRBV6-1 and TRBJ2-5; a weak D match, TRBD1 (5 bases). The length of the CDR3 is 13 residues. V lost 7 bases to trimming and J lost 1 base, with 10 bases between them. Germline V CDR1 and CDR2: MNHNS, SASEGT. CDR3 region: CASMRQLQETQYF. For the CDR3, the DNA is TGTGCCAGCATGAGACAGCTCCAAGAGACCCAGTACTTC.

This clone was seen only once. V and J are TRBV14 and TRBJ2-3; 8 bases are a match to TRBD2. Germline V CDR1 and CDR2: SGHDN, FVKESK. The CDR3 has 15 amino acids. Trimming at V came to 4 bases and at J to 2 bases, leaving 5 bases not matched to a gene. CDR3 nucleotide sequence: TGTGCCAGCAGCCCCCGGGGGGGATCCACAGATACGCAGTATTTT. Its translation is CASSPRGGSTDTQYF.

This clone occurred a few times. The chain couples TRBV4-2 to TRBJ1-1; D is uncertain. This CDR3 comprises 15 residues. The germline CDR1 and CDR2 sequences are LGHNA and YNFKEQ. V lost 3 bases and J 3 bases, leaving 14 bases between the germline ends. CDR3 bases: TGTGCCAGCAGCCACCCCCTCCGGTCGGACACTGAAGCTTTCTTT. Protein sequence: CASSHPLRSDTEAFF.

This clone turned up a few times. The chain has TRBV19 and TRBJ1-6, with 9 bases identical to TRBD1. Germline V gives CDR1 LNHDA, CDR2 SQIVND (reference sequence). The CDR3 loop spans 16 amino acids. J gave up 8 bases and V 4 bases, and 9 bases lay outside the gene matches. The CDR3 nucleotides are TGTGCCAGTAGTACGATACAGGGGGCGGCGGATTCACCCCTCCACTTT. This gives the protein CASSTIQGAADSPLHF. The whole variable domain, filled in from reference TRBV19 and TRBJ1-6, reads DGGITQSPKYLFRKEGQNVTLSCEQNLNHDAMYWYRQDPGQGLRLIYYSQIVNDFQKGDIAEGYSVSREKKESFPLTVTSAQKNPTAFYLCASSTIQGAADSPLHFGNGTRLTVT.

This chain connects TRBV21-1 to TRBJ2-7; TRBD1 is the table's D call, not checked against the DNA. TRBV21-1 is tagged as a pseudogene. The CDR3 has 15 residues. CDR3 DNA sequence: TGTGCCAGCAGCAAAGCGGTGGGACAGGGCTACGAGCAGTACTTC. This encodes CASSKAVGQGYEQYF.

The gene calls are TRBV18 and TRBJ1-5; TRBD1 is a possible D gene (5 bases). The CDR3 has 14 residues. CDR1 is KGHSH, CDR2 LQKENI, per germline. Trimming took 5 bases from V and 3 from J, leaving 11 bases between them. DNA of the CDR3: TGTGCCAGCTCAGCGGGGCAGCACAATCAGCCCCAGCATTTT. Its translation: CASSAGQHNQPQHF.

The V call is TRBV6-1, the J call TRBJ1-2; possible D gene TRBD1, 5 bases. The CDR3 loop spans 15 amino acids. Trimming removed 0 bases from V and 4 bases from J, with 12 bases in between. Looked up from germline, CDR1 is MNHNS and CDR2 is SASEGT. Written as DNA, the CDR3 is TGTGCCAGCAGTGAAGCGATGGCAGACAGCTATGGCTACACCTTC. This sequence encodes CASSEAMADSYGYTF.

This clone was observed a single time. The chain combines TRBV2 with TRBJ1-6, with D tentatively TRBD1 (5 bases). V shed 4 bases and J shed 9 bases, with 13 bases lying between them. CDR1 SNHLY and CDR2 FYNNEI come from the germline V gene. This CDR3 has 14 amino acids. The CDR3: CASSVAREGSPLHF. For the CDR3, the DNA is TGTGCCAGCAGTGTGGCCAGGGAGGGTTCACCCCTCCACTTT. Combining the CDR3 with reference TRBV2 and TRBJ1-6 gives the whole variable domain EPEVTQTPSHQVTQMGQEVILRCVPISNHLYFYWYRQILGQKVEFLVSFYNNEISEKSEIFDDQFSVERPDGSNFTLKIRSTKLEDSAMYFCASSVAREGSPLHFGNGTRLTVT.

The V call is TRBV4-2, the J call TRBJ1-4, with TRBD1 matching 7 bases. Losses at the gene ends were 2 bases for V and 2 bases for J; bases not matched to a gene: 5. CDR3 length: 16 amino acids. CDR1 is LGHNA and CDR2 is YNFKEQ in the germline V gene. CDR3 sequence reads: CASSQRQGETNEKLFF. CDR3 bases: TGTGCCAGCAGCCAACGACAGGGTGAGACTAATGAAAAACTGTTTTTT.